This T cell receptor beta chain is drawn from a study of CD8 T cells in Susac syndrome. Reverse transcription of about 0.45 to 1 ug RNA used random hexamers. One entry per CDR3 protein results from TCRdb running MiXCR on the immunoSEQ multiplex PCR reads. The repertoire holds approximately 150,000 distinct CDR3 sequences, around 75% seen once, with 0.45% to 0.65% in the top ten. The germline V and J ends were trimmed by 5 bases and 5 bases, with 12 bases remaining between them. Germline values: CDR1 PRHDT, CDR2 FYEKMQ (reference sequence). The CDR3 is 13 amino acids. The chain is built from TRBV13 and TRBJ2-5, with D maybe TRBD2 (6 bases). The source is a human donor with multiple sclerosis. The sequenced sample was CD8+ T cells from PBMCs. The CDR3 nucleotides read TGTGCCAGCAGCCAGGAGGGTGAGGAGACCCAGTACTTC. Encoded protein: CASSQEGEETQYF.